These T cell receptor beta chains were read from a single sample in a study of T cells in Graves' hyperthyroidism and ophthalmopathy. TCRdb used MiXCR to reprocess the multiplex PCR reads, holding one entry per CDR3 protein. Of roughly 500,000 distinct CDR3 sequences detected, about 16% appear once; the ten largest clones hold 29%. Sample: blood. The origin of the receptors is a woman in her twenties or thirties with Graves' ophthalmopathy. CDR3s include the opening cysteine and the closing phenylalanine or tryptophan. The size field is filled for only some rows; it gives once, few, many or a size class.

12,TRBV28,many,CASSPLGGIQYF
15,TRBV2,few,CASRGDRGRYIEAFF
13,TRBV19,few,CASSNDREDTQYF
15,TRBV29-1,-,CSVEVGDRASGELFF
15,TRBV3-1,many,CASSPTGVDTGELFF
17,TRBV4-1,-,CASSQEFSGMMVYTQYF
15,TRBV11-1,-,CASSLKQGDTYEQYF
14,TRBV3-1,many,CASSHGGPTDTQYF
15,TRBV12-3/TRBV12-4,few,CASSLGTSGIEKQYF
16,TRBV20-1,once,CSARDASSGSGETQYF
16,TRBV20-1,few,CSAPGSSSNIYNEQFF
15,TRBV7-3,-,CASSSGTGPTYEQYF
14,TRBV28,few,CASSPPDSYYEQYF
18,TRBV7-9,few,CASSRRGGVQPMPDTQYF
14,TRBV10-3,few,CAISVQREGGEQFF
14,TRBV4-1,few,CASGTGSGNSPLHF
15,TRBV6-2/TRBV6-3,many,CASSYPDRGFYEQYF
16,TRBV5-1,once,CASSSLHEDGYNEQFF
15,TRBV12-3/TRBV12-4,many,CASSPRLAGVGEQYF
15,TRBV12-3/TRBV12-4,many,CASSRDRGQNTEAFF
16,TRBV4-1,few,CASSRGTREDTGELFF
12,TRBV28,many,CATRTGANEQFF
14,TRBV4-3,-,CASSARLETGELFF
15,TRBV7-2,-,CAGSLPVAIPDTQYF
14,TRBV7-2,few,CASSSRRREETQYF
16,TRBV4-2,few,CASSPGTFSRQETQYF
13,TRBV27,few,CASSFLGAGKLFF
16,TRBV20-1,-,CSATGAPGRINTEAFF
16,TRBV19,few,CASTKGSEGSNQPQHF
12,TRBV5-4,once,CASSLDRDGYTF
13,TRBV4-2,many,CASSQPDGHTQYF
19,TRBV7-8,-,CASSLTVTSGLKGDNEQFF
10,TRBV20-1,many,CSAPGDEQYF
14,TRBV19,-,CASSRGERVDTQYF
16,TRBV20-1,many,CSAEPSTSANYNEQFF
17,TRBV18,-,CASSPPLGRRGAYEQYF
13,TRBV12-3/TRBV12-4,-,CASSNGPNTEAFF
14,TRBV29-1,few,CSVEEQGAYYGYTF
14,TRBV4-1,few,CASSPRGQGDTQYF
14,TRBV11-2,many,CASRHRWEFTEAFF
16,TRBV13,many,CASSTRTSGFSYEQYF
18,TRBV5-4,few,CASSPQPRGGRGANVLTF
17,TRBV5-8,many,CASSRVQTSGMPHEQFF
14,TRBV29-1,-,CSVDTSSGANVLTF
18,TRBV28,many,CASSLRGLKITSTDTQYF
16,TRBV20-1,few,CSASPTSGPSYNEQFF
15,TRBV2,many,CASRGGTVAVEAQYF
14,TRBV7-9,many,CASRHRDLTDTQYF
16,TRBV20-1,many,CSAGGELAGGTDTQYF
15,TRBV29-1,-,CSVESSGTYTDTQYF